This paragraph covers one T cell receptor beta chain sequence. The sample belongs to a study of kidney transplant recipient with SARS-CoV-2 infection. Trimming removed 5 bases at V and 6 bases at J, with 25 bases between. The CDR3 runs to 17 residues. MiXCR, applied by TCRdb to the reads, yields one record per CDR3 protein. The sample records fewer than 250,000 distinct CDR3 sequences, under 35% being singletons. This specimen consisted of a blood sample, obtained at baseline and between days 110 and 120 from a kidney transplant recipient. The rearrangement uses TRBV12-3 or TRBV12-4 and TRBJ1-2; possible D gene TRBD1, 5 bases. The clonotype originates from a male patient in his thirties who had COVID-19 and was a kidney transplant recipient. The graft donor may have given rise to some T cells. This CDR3 is CASSDWGSFRKTHGYTF. The CDR3 DNA sequence: TGTGCCAGCAGTGATTGGGGCAGCTTCCGAAAGACCCATGGCTACACCTTC.